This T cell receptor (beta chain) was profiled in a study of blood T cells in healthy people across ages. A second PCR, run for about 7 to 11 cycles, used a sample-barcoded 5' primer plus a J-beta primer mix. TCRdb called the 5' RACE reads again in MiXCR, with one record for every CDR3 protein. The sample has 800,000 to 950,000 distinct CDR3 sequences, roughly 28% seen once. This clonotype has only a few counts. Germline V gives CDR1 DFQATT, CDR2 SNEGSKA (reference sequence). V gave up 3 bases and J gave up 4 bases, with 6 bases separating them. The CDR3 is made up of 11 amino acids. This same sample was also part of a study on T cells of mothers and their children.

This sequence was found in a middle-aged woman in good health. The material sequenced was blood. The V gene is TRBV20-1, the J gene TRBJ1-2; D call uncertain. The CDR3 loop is CSASGTYGYTF. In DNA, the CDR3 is TGCAGTGCTAGTGGTACCTATGGCTACACCTTC.